One sample yielded the 11 T cell receptor beta chains listed below, sequenced in a study of blood T cell repertoires in COVID-19. Generated by immunoSEQ multiplex PCR, the TCRdb table keeps only in-frame clones and is missing some. Of approximately 220,000 clones listed, over 70% are singletons. The sequenced material came from peripheral blood. The receptors were sampled from a woman aged 45-65 years with acute or convalescent COVID-19.

The V gene is TRBV3-1 (or the pseudogene TRBV3-2), the J gene TRBJ2-4, with 7 bases that match TRBD1. In germline, CDR1 is LGHDT, CDR2 YNNKEL (reference sequence). After removal of 5 bases from V and 10 bases from J, the junction contained 8 bases not matched to a gene. The CDR3 has 13 amino acids. CDR3 nucleotide sequence: TGTGCCAGCAGCTCATCCCAGGGGGAGATTCAGTACTTC. It codes for CASSSSQGEIQYF.

The chain links TRBV13 to TRBJ2-7; 8 nucleotides match TRBD2. V lost 4 bases, J lost 4 bases, and 15 bases stayed unmatched. Germline V gives CDR1 PRHDT, CDR2 FYEKMQ (reference sequence). There are 17 residues in the CDR3. CDR3 bases: TGTGCCAGCAGCTCCCAGTCCCCTACGGGAGGGAGTTACGAGCAGTACTTC. Translating gives CASSSQSPTGGSYEQYF.

This chain links TRBV13 with TRBJ2-2; 7 bases match TRBD2. CDR3 size: 17 residues. The V gene's germline CDR1 is PRHDT and CDR2 FYEKMQ (reference sequence). Losses at the gene ends were 5 bases for V and 4 bases for J; bases not matched to a gene: 13. The CDR3 coding sequence is TGTGCCAGCAGCGCCCTAGGAGCGGGATCTTCCACCGGGGAGCTGTTTTTT. It yields the protein CASSALGAGSSTGELFF.

The rearrangement uses TRBV28 and TRBJ2-2, with 8 positions matching TRBD2. Germline CDR1 reads MDHEN; CDR2 reads SYDVKM. The CDR3 spans 16 residues. Trimming cost V 3 bases and J 2 bases; bases outside gene matches: 5. CDR3 nucleotide sequence: TGTGCCAGCAGTTTCCCTCTAGCGGGTAACACCGGGGAGCTGTTTTTT. Encoded protein: CASSFPLAGNTGELFF.

The chain links TRBV28 to TRBJ1-1, with D unclear. V was pared by 6 bases and J by 1 base, with 9 bases between. Looked up from germline, CDR1 is MDHEN and CDR2 is SYDVKM. The CDR3 spans 13 residues. DNA for the CDR3: TGTGCCAGCAGGAGTGGCGGGAACACTGAAGCTTTCTTT. This translates into CASRSGGNTEAFF.

The chain joins TRBV5-1 to TRBJ2-3; D perhaps matches TRBD2 (6 bases). In germline, CDR1 is SGHRS, CDR2 YFSETQ. V was trimmed by 6 bases and J by 2 bases, leaving 16 bases between them. The CDR3 runs 15 residues. CDR3 protein: CASMKEGSPTDTQYF. CDR3 nucleotides: TGCGCCAGCATGAAGGAGGGGTCCCCCACAGATACGCAGTATTTT.

The gene calls are TRBV24-1 and TRBJ2-1; TRBD2 aligns across 16 bases. V lost 3 bases to trimming and J lost 4 bases; unmatched junction nucleotides: 5. The CDR3 is 18 amino acids. CDR1 and CDR2 (germline): KGHDR, SFDVKD. CDR3 sequence: CATSDPGLAGGQYNEQFF. CDR3 nucleotides: TGTGCCACCAGTGATCCGGGACTAGCGGGAGGGCAGTACAATGAGCAGTTCTTC.

The V call is TRBV6-2 or TRBV6-3, the J call TRBJ1-5, with TRBD1 as a possible D gene (5 bases). The CDR3 contains 15 residues. With 5 bases removed from V and 0 bases from J, the gap between germline ends came to 11 bases. Germline CDR1 reads MNHEY; CDR2 reads SVGEGT. The CDR3 bases are TGTGCCAGCAGTGGCCCCGGGGGTAGCAATCAGCCCCAGCATTTT. Translation: CASSGPGGSNQPQHF.

V is TRBV5-8 and J is TRBJ1-4, with 10 bases lining up with TRBD1. Trimming cost V 1 base and J 10 bases; bases outside gene matches: 7. CDR1 and CDR2 from the germline V gene are SGHTS and YDEGEE. CDR3 length: 15 amino acids. The CDR3: CASSLKGQGFGKLFF. The CDR3 region has the DNA TGTGCCAGCAGCTTGAAGGGACAGGGGTTTGGAAAACTGTTTTTT. Supplemented by reference TRBV5-8 and TRBJ1-4, the full variable domain reads EAGVTQSPTHLIKTRGQQATLRCSPISGHTSVYWYQQALGLGLQFLLWYDEGEERNRGNFPPRFSGRQFPNYSSELNVNALELEDSALYLCASSLKGQGFGKLFFGSGTQLSVL.

The CDR3 protein is CASSVSGRRTGELFF. In DNA, the CDR3 is TGTGCCAGCAGTGTGAGCGGGAGGCGGACCGGGGAGCTGTTTTTT. The chain is built from TRBV2 and TRBJ2-2, with TRBD2 matching over 9 bases. CDR3 length equals 15 residues. Per the germline V gene, CDR1 is SNHLY and CDR2 is FYNNEI. J lost 5 bases, V lost 4 bases, and 5 bases had no gene match.

This clone occurred a few times. The chain links TRBV28 to TRBJ2-7; D is perhaps TRBD2 (5 bases). The germline V gene encodes CDR1 MDHEN and CDR2 SYDVKM. The CDR3 sequence is 14 residues long. V was trimmed by 6 bases and J by 5 bases, leaving 17 bases between them. CDR3 in DNA: TGTGCCAGCAGGGGTCAAAGGCCCGGGGACGAGCAGTACTTC. This codes for CASRGQRPGDEQYF.